This T cell receptor beta chain was identified in a study of T cell repertoires in cytomegalovirus infection. At the level of the study: Public TCR beta signatures were indicative of both CMV infection and a matching HLA type. General study findings and limits: HLA-C-restricted CMV-specific TCR beta clonotypes prevailed in the ex vivo response. Summed frequency of shared TCR beta families picked out CMV carriers who also had the relevant HLA.

Regarding this clonotype: Its antigen is not identified.

Germline loops: CDR1 SQVTM, CDR2 ANQGSEA. This CDR3 contains 13 residues. Trimming took 4 bases from V and 5 from J; bases not matched to a gene: 3. TCRdb recomputed calls from the reads with MiXCR, one row per CDR3 protein. Of fewer than 200,000 distinct CDR3 sequences listed, roughly 14% are singletons. The TCR sequence derives from a human donor in good health (CMV status not recorded). Some clones in this sample may be carry-over from other donors' samples. The chain has TRBV29-1 and TRBJ2-3; 10 bases match TRBD1. The sequenced material came from PBMCs. CDR3 nucleotide sequence: TGCAGCGTTGGACAGGGGGCACGAGATACGCAGTATTTT. Translated, it gives CSVGQGARDTQYF.